Listed here are 17 T cell receptor beta chains from one sample, sequenced in a study of blood T cell repertoires in COVID-19. The protocol was immunoSEQ multiplex PCR, while the TCRdb copy is restricted to in-frame clones and leaves out a portion. The sample includes about 130,000 clones, 70% to 90% of them seen just once. Input material: peripheral blood. These receptors were obtained from a woman in her fifties or sixties with acute or convalescent COVID-19.

This chain links TRBV13 with TRBJ1-2, with D tentatively TRBD1 (6 bases). Germline assignment: CDR1 PRHDT and CDR2 FYEKMQ (reference sequence). Between the trimmed V and J ends, which lost 6 bases and 3 bases, there was a span of 14 bases. CDR3 length equals 14 residues. The CDR3: CASSRDQGHYGYTF. The CDR3 region has the DNA TGTGCCAGCAGTCGAGACCAGGGGCACTATGGCTACACCTTC.

The chain links TRBV11-2 to TRBJ1-3; D remains ambiguous. The CDR3 contains 15 residues. Looked up from germline, CDR1 is SGHAT and CDR2 is FQNNGV. V shed 2 bases and J shed 0 bases, with 8 bases lying between them. The CDR3 region has the DNA TGTGCCAGCAGCTTACAGGTCTCCTCTGGAAACACCATATATTTT. This codes for CASSLQVSSGNTIYF.

V is TRBV24-1 and J is TRBJ1-2; D unresolved. Trimming shortened V by 5 bases and J by 5 bases, and 8 bases separated the two germline ends. CDR1 is KGHDR, CDR2 SFDVKD, per germline. The CDR3 extends over 12 amino acids. The CDR3 loop reads CATSGSRYGYTF. The CDR3 region has the DNA TGTGCCACCAGTGGGTCGAGATATGGCTACACCTTC.

V is TRBV9 and J is TRBJ2-2, with 8 nucleotides matching TRBD2. In germline, CDR1 is SGDLS, CDR2 YYNGEE. This CDR3 is built from 15 residues. The V segment lost 6 bases and the J segment 0 bases; nucleotides outside the gene matches: 4. The CDR3 DNA follows: TGTGCCAGCACCCGGGGGGGGTCGAACACCGGGGAGCTGTTTTTT. Protein: CASTRGGSNTGELFF.

The V call is TRBV6-5, the J call TRBJ1-1, with 8 bases aligning to TRBD1. CDR1 and CDR2 from the germline V gene are MNHEY and SVGAGI. The CDR3 is 14 residues long. The trim removed 6 bases at V and 4 bases at J, leaving 7 bases unmatched. The CDR3 protein is CASRPTGAFTEAFF. The CDR3 nucleotides are TGTGCCAGCAGACCGACAGGGGCGTTCACTGAAGCTTTCTTT.

This chain uses TRBV3-1 (or the pseudogene TRBV3-2) with TRBJ1-6; TRBD1 is a possible D gene (5 bases). Trimming took off 2 bases at V and 5 bases at J, with 10 bases between the two ends. The CDR3 has 15 residues. In germline, CDR1 is LGHDT, CDR2 YNNKEL (reference sequence). CDR3: CASSQQDTNNSPLHF. As DNA, the CDR3 is TGTGCCAGCAGCCAACAGGACACCAATAATTCACCCCTCCACTTT.

The CDR3 DNA is TGTGCCAGTAGTACCGGGGACAGAAACTATGGCTACACCTTC. It codes for CASSTGDRNYGYTF. The V call is TRBV19, the J call TRBJ1-2, with 7 positions matching TRBD1. Germline trimming cut 4 bases from V and 2 bases from J; bases unmatched to any gene: 4. This CDR3 has 14 amino acids. The V gene's germline CDR1 is LNHDA and CDR2 SQIVND (reference sequence).

The V and J genes are TRBV12-5 and TRBJ2-1; TRBD2 is a possible D gene (5 bases). The CDR3 contains 18 residues. Germline values: CDR1 LGHNT, CDR2 FRNRAP. V was pared by 4 bases and J by 7 bases, with 26 bases between. The CDR3 nucleotides are TGTGCTAGTGGTTCCCCCATCGGAAGCGGACGGAGGATGAATGAGCAGTTCTTC. As protein: CASGSPIGSGRRMNEQFF.

V usage is TRBV5-1 and J usage is TRBJ1-4; tentative D call: TRBD1 (5 bases). Germline V gene data show CDR1 as SGHRS and CDR2 as YFSETQ. With 2 bases removed from V and 4 bases from J, the gap between germline ends came to 12 bases. The CDR3 spans 15 residues. The CDR3 is CASSFSAGFNEKLFF. Here the CDR3 DNA reads TGCGCCAGCAGCTTCTCGGCAGGGTTTAATGAAAAACTGTTTTTT.

This sequence joins TRBV28 and TRBJ1-4, with D uncertain. There are 14 residues in the CDR3. Germline V CDR1 and CDR2: MDHEN, SYDVKM. V was pared by 6 bases and J by 8 bases, with 16 bases between. CDR3 amino acids: CASSLMTGGEKLFF. CDR3 bases: TGTGCCAGCAGCCTCATGACCGGAGGGGAAAAACTGTTTTTT.

The chain carries TRBV3-1 (or the pseudogene TRBV3-2) and TRBJ2-1; 8 positions match TRBD1. CDR3 length: 14 amino acids. Germline CDR1 reads LGHDT; CDR2 reads YNNKEL (reference sequence). V trimming: 5 bases; J trimming: 6 bases; junction bases outside the gene matches: 6. CDR3 DNA sequence: TGTGCCAGCAGCGCTGTGGACAGGGCCAATGAGCAGTTCTTC. This codes for CASSAVDRANEQFF.

With regard to this clone: One junction end disagrees with the germline gene, perhaps due to a read error. V gene TRBV6-5 combines with J gene TRBJ1-6; D may be TRBD1 (5 bases). Germline CDR1 reads MNHEY; CDR2 reads SVGAGI. The CDR3 runs 15 residues. CDR3 residues: CASIYWTRGDSPLHF. The CDR3 DNA follows: TGTGCCAGCATTTACTGGACCCGGGGGGATTCACCCCTCCACTTT.

The chain couples TRBV18 to TRBJ2-2; 8 bases align to TRBD1. After removal of 8 bases from V and 1 base from J, the junction contained 6 bases not matched to a gene. The CDR3 is 15 amino acids. Per germline, CDR1 KGHSH and CDR2 LQKENI. The CDR3, as DNA: TGTGCCAGCCCCGCTGGGACAGGGAACACCGGGGAGCTGTTTTTT. Translated, it gives CASPAGTGNTGELFF.

V and J are TRBV18 and TRBJ2-7, with TRBD2 matching 13 bases. The CDR3 is 15 residues long. Germline CDR1 KGHSH, CDR2 LQKENI. V shed 6 bases, J shed 3 bases, and the junction held 5 bases outside the gene matches. CDR3 sequence reads: CASSYGLAGDYEQYF. Here the CDR3 DNA reads TGTGCCAGCTCCTACGGACTAGCGGGAGACTACGAGCAGTACTTC.

The CDR3 DNA follows: TGTGCCAGCAGCGTAGACAGGGGGCCAGGGGAGACCCAGTACTTC. It encodes CASSVDRGPGETQYF. V and J are TRBV7-3 and TRBJ2-5; 10 nucleotides align to TRBD1. Germline assignment: CDR1 SGHTA and CDR2 FQGTGA. The CDR3 has 15 amino acids. J was trimmed by 5 bases and V by 5 bases; bases with no gene match: 8.

The chain joins TRBV2 to TRBJ1-6; 10 bases line up with TRBD1. CDR3 length equals 16 residues. V was clipped by 4 bases and J by 7 bases; unmatched bases: 7. Germline CDR1 reads SNHLY; CDR2 reads FYNNEI. The CDR3 region has the DNA TGTGCCAGCAGTGTAGAGGGACAGGGGAAAAATTCACCCCTCCACTTT. Residues: CASSVEGQGKNSPLHF.

This sequence joins TRBV5-4 and TRBJ1-3; the D is unclear. Germline V CDR1 and CDR2: SGHNT, YYREEE (reference sequence). With 7 bases removed from V and 2 bases from J, the gap between germline ends came to 13 bases. The CDR3 loop spans 14 amino acids. CDR3 sequence: CASSFPGTGNTIYF. DNA for the CDR3: TGTGCCAGCTCCTTCCCGGGAACTGGAAACACCATATATTTT.